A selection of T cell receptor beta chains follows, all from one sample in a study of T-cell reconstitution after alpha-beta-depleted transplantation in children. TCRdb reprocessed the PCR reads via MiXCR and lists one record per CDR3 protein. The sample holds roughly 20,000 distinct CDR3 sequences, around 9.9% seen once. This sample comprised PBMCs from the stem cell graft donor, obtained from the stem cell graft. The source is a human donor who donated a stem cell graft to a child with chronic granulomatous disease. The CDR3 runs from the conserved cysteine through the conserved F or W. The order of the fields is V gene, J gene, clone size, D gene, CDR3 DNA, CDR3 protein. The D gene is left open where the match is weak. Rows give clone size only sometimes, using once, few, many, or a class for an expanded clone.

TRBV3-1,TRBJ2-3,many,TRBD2,TGTGCCAGCAGCCCCCTCCGAGCGGGAGGTTCAGATACGCAGTATTTT,CASSPLRAGGSDTQYF
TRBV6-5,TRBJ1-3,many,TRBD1,TGTGCCAGCAGTTACCCCAGACAGGGCTACTCTGGAAACACCATATATTTT,CASSYPRQGYSGNTIYF
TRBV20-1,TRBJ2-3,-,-,TGCAGTGCTCTCGGCGGGGTTCCAGATACGCAGTATTTC,CSALGGVPDTQYF
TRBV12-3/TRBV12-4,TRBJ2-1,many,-,TGTGCCAGCAGCTTGTCGGGTAGCTCCTACAATGAGCAGTTCTTC,CASSLSGSSYNEQFF
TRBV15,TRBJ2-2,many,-,TGTGCCACCAGCAGCCCCAATCGAGAGGGGGAGCTGTTTTTT,CATSSPNREGELFF
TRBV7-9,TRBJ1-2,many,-,TGTGCCAGCAGCCTAGGGATTCCTGGCTACACCTTC,CASSLGIPGYTF
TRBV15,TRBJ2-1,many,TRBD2,TGTGCCACCAGCTATGCACGGGGGGAAGGGAATGAGCAGTTCTTC,CATSYARGEGNEQFF
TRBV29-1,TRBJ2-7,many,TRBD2,TGCAGCGTTGAAAAAGGTAGCGGGGGGCCAATATACGAGCAGTACTTC,CSVEKGSGGPIYEQYF
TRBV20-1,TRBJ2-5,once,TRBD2,TGCAGTGCTGTCCCCCGCGGGGGTTACGGGGAGACCCAGTACTTC,CSAVPRGGYGETQYF
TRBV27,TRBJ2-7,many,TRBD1,TGTGCCAGCAGTTTATCGTGGGACAGGGCTTCCTACGAGCAGTACTTC,CASSLSWDRASYEQYF
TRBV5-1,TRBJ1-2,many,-,TGCGCCAGCAGCGTCGGGACGTCTGGCTACACCTTC,CASSVGTSGYTF
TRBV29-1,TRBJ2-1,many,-,TGCAGCGTGGCTGGGTTCGGGGGAACCTACAATGAGCAGTTCTTC,CSVAGFGGTYNEQFF
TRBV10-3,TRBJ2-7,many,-,TGTGCCATCACTAGAGAATTCCAACCAATGTACTACGAGCAGTACTTC,CAITREFQPMYYEQYF
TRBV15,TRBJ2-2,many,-,TGTGCCACCAGCAGAGATAGGGCGAGTAAGACGAACACCGGGGAGCTGTTTTTT,CATSRDRASKTNTGELFF
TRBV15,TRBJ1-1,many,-,TGTGCCACCAGCACCCTACAGGGTACGGACACTGAAGCTTTCTTT,CATSTLQGTDTEAFF
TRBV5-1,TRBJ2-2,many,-,TGCGCCAGCAGCTTGGAGGTCAGAGAACGCACCGGGGAGCTGTTTTTT,CASSLEVRERTGELFF
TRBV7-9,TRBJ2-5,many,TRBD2,TGTGCCAGCAGCCCATCCGCGGGAGGGCCACTGGAGACCCAGTACTTC,CASSPSAGGPLETQYF
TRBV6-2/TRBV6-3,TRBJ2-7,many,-,TGTGCCAGCAGTTACTCGATTCAGTACGAGCAGTACTTC,CASSYSIQYEQYF
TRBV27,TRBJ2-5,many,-,TGTGCCAGCAGTTTAACGACTCAAGAGACCCAGTACTTC,CASSLTTQETQYF
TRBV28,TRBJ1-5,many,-,TGTGCCAGCAGTTTTATGAATCAGCCCCAGCATTTT,CASSFMNQPQHF
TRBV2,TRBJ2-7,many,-,TGTGCCAGCATGGCAGGGGCCTACGAGCAGTACTTC,CASMAGAYEQYF
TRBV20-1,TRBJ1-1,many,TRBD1,TGCAGTGCTAGACAGGGGGACACTGAAGCTTTCTTT,CSARQGDTEAFF
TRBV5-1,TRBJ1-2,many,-,TGCGCCAGCAGCCTAAGGGTGCCGCCGATGGACTATGGCTACACCTTC,CASSLRVPPMDYGYTF
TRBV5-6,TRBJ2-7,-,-,TGTGCCAGCAGCTTGGGGCGAGGCGTAGGCGAGCAGTACTTC,CASSLGRGVGEQYF
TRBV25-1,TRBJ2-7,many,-,TGTGCCAGCAGTGAAGCGGGGAACCCTTACGAGCAGTACTTC,CASSEAGNPYEQYF
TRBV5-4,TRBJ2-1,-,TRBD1,TGTGCCAGCAGCTTGGAGGGGGCGGCCTCGGAGCAGTTCTTC,CASSLEGAASEQFF
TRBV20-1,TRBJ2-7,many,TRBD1,TGCAGTGCTAGAGGGACAGGGATAATTTACGAGCAGTACTTC,CSARGTGIIYEQYF
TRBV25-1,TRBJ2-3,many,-,TGTGCCAGCAGTGATTTTTCAGCGGGTGCTAGCACAGATACGCAGTATTTT,CASSDFSAGASTDTQYF
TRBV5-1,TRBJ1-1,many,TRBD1,TGCGCCAGCAACACGGGACAGCTAGCTGAAGCTTTCTTT,CASNTGQLAEAFF
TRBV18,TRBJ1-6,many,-,TGTGCCAGCTCACCGGCAGGGGAAGGACCCTATAATTCACCCCTCCACTTT,CASSPAGEGPYNSPLHF
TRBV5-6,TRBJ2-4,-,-,TGTGCCAGGGGCCCCGGACTGACACCCAAAAACATTCAGTACTTC,CARGPGLTPKNIQYF
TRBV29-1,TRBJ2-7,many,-,TGCAGCGTTGAAGAGCCCGGGACGTCCTACGAGCAGTACTTC,CSVEEPGTSYEQYF
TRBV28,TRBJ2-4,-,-,TGTGCCAGCAGGAGGACAGAAGCTCAAAACATTCAGTACTTC,CASRRTEAQNIQYF
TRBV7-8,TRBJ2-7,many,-,TGTGCCAGCAGCTTAACCCACGAGCAGTACTTC,CASSLTHEQYF
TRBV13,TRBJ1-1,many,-,TGTGCCAGCAGCTCGGAGTCAACAAGTATGGCTTTCTTT,CASSSESTSMAFF
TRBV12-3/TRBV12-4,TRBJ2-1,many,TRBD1,TGTGCCAGCAGTCTCCGGACAGGGGGGGATGAGCAGTTCTTC,CASSLRTGGDEQFF
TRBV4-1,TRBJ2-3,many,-,TGCGCCAGCAGCCAAGGCTCGGCTACCGGTTATGATACGCAGTATTTT,CASSQGSATGYDTQYF
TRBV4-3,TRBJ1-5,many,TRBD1,TGCGCCAGCAGCCAAGATGGACAGGGTTTCAATCAGCCCCAGCATTTT,CASSQDGQGFNQPQHF
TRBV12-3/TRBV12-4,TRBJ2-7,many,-,TGTGCCAGCAGTTTAAGGGGGAACGAGCAGTACTTC,CASSLRGNEQYF
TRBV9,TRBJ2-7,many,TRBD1,TGTGCCAGCAGCGTAGAGGGACAGGGGGCCTACGAGCAGTACTTC,CASSVEGQGAYEQYF
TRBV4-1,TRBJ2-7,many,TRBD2,TGCGCCAGCAGCCCCCGAATGGAGGCTAGCGGGGGGTTATACGAGCAGTACTTC,CASSPRMEASGGLYEQYF
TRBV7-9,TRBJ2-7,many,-,TGTGCCAGCAGTGGAGGGACGTTCAGCTCCTACGAGCAGTACTTC,CASSGGTFSSYEQYF
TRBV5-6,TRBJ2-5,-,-,TGTGCCAGCAGCCCCGAGGCTAGCCCTCAAGAGACCCAGTACTTC,CASSPEASPQETQYF
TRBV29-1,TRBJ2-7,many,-,TGCAGCGTACAAGGTGGCCTTAGCTACGAGCAGTACTTC,CSVQGGLSYEQYF
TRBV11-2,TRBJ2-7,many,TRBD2,TGTGCCAGCAGCCACTGGGGACTAGCGAGCTCCTACGAGCAGTACTTC,CASSHWGLASSYEQYF